This TCR beta chain was profiled in a study of STAT3 mutations in large granular lymphocyte leukemia. Study-level background: Roughly half of the longitudinally sequenced T-LGLL patients carried detectable canonical activating STAT3 mutations. Over half of T-LGLL patients had one or more immunosuppressive regimens. Study results and caveats: At least one immunodominant TCR beta clonotype appeared in every T-cell large granular lymphocyte leukemia patient. Some patients had dominant TCR clones larger than their STAT3 mutant burden.

In regard to this clone: Its target is unknown.

Some clones are missing from TCRdb's copy, which holds only in-frame ones; the method was immunoSEQ multiplex PCR. The profile shows about 19,000 clones, 80% to 95% of them singletons. Trimming took 0 bases from V and 7 from J; bases not matched to a gene: 9. CDR1 is SGHNT and CDR2 is YYREEE in the germline V gene (reference sequence). The CDR3 has 15 residues. This TCR came from a man aged 60-69 years with T-cell large granular lymphocyte leukemia. Some clones in this sample may be carry-over from other donors' samples. The sample comprised peripheral blood mononuclear cells. This chain links TRBV5-4 with TRBJ1-2; 7 nucleotides align to TRBD1. CDR3 bases: TGTGCCAGCAGCTTGGGGAGACAGGGTCGGGGTGGCTACACCTTC. Protein product: CASSLGRQGRGGYTF.